This T cell receptor beta chain was documented in a study of cytomegalovirus exposure and HLA in healthy donors. Study-level findings and limits: The availability of immune exposure information extended only to CMV serostatus. According to an earlier analysis, most TCR beta V segments yielded productive rearrangements about 90% or about 30% of the time. Follow-up analysis seemed to connect common viral pathogens with several of the most significant clusters identified. Association with HLA alleles at 0.05 false discovery rate was found for 15,000 or so TCR beta sequences in a later analysis.

V shed 3 bases and J 2 bases; nucleotides not matched to a gene: 11. The CDR3 totals 16 residues. The germline gives CDR1 SGDLS, CDR2 YYNGEE. As concerns this clone: What it binds is not known.

PCR primers comprised 60 Vbeta and 13 Jbeta primers. The method was immunoSEQ multiplex PCR; TCRdb's version includes in-frame clones alone and lacks a portion of them. The sample yields about 110,000 clones, under 85% seen once. The chain links TRBV9 to TRBJ2-7; 7 bases match TRBD2. The source material was PBMCs. The receptor was derived from a human donor in good health. CDR3 DNA sequence: TGTGCCAGCAGCGAGGGTCCTGCGGGAGCTACCTACGAGCAGTACTTC. It specifies CASSEGPAGATYEQYF.